This T cell receptor beta chain was observed in a study of T cells after yellow fever vaccination. Study-level background: In the case of low-cell-number fractions, SMART-Seq v4 Ultra Low Input was used for preparation. Whole-study results and caveats: Peaking on day 5 versus 15, the secondary response was faster but weaker. Although most clonotypes did not, a small share appeared in both CD4 and CD8 compartments.

CDR1 SGHTA and CDR2 FQGTGA come from the germline V gene. Between the trimmed V and J ends, which lost 8 bases and 1 base, there was a span of 8 bases. The CDR3 sequence is 12 residues long. This clonotype appeared a few times. Its antigen is not identified. TCRdb re-derived calls from the 5' RACE reads in MiXCR, one entry per CDR3 protein. The table has over 200,000 distinct CDR3 sequences, 6% to 8% seen once; the top ten hold 0.8% to 1.2%. The genes are TRBV7-3 and TRBJ2-5, with unresolved D. The starting material was CD4+ T cells sorted from PBMCs, obtained on the day of the yellow fever booster vaccination. This clonotype was sampled from a young man who received the YFV17D yellow fever vaccine. CDR3 nucleotide sequence: TGTGCCAGCGGAGAAACCCAAGAGACCCAGTACTTC. Its protein product is CASGETQETQYF.